The 2 T cell receptor beta chains below were found in one sample sequenced in a study of T-cell memory formation after mild COVID-19. A single record per CDR3 protein comes from TCRdb applying MiXCR to the 5' RACE reads. Of about 250,000 distinct CDR3 sequences detected, under 20% appear once; the ten largest clones hold around 23%. Sequenced input: PBMCs or a T cell subset sorted from them (not recorded which). The origin of the receptors is a man between 18 and 29 years old who had mild COVID-19 (a few samples of this study predate the infection). Cell type and time point are not known.

This rearrangement joins TRBV6-5 to TRBJ2-3; D possibly corresponds to TRBD1 (6 bases). Per the germline V gene, CDR1 is MNHEY and CDR2 is SVGAGI. This CDR3 comprises 16 residues. The germline V and J ends were trimmed by 6 bases and 1 base, with 17 bases remaining between them. The CDR3 reads CASRSTGRVRTDTQYF. CDR3 sequence (DNA): TGTGCCAGCAGATCCACAGGGCGAGTCCGCACAGATACGCAGTATTTT.

V and J are TRBV27 and TRBJ2-3; D perhaps matches TRBD1 (5 bases). The CDR3 runs 15 residues. The germline V gene has CDR1 MNHEY and CDR2 SMNVEV (reference sequence). V gave up 2 bases and J gave up 2 bases, with 11 bases separating them. This chain's CDR3 is CASSLNRLLTDTQYF. In nucleotides, the CDR3 is TGTGCCAGCAGTTTAAACAGGCTCCTCACAGATACGCAGTATTTT.